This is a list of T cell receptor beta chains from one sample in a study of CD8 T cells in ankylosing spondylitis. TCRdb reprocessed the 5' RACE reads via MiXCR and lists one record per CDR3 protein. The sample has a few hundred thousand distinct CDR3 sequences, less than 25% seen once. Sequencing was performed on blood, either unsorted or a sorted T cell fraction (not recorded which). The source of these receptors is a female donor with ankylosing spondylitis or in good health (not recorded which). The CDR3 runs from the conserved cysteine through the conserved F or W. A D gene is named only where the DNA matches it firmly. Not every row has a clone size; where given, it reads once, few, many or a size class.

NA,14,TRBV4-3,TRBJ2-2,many,CASSPHLVSGELFF,TGCGCCAGCAGCCCCCACCTAGTTTCCGGGGAGCTGTTTTTT
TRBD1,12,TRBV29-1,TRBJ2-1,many,CSVGTGNNEQFF,TGCAGCGTTGGGACAGGGAACAATGAGCAGTTCTTC
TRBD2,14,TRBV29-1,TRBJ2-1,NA,CSAAGRGPYNEQFF,TGCAGCGCCGCGGGGAGGGGCCCCTACAATGAGCAGTTCTTC
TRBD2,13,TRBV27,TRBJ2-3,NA,CASRLAGGDTQYF,TGTGCCAGCAGACTAGCGGGTGGTGATACGCAGTATTTT
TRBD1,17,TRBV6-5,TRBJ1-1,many,CASSYSGQVWLGTEAFF,TGTGCCAGCAGTTACTCGGGACAGGTTTGGTTGGGTACTGAAGCTTTCTTT
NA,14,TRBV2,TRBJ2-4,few,CASSGVGAKNIQYF,TGTGCCAGCAGTGGGGTGGGGGCCAAAAACATTCAGTACTTC
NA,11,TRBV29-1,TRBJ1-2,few,CSVRRGSGYTF,TGCAGCGTTCGGAGGGGAAGTGGCTACACCTTC
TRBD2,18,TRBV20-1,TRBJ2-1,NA,CSARDRTSGRRPYNEQFF,TGCAGTGCTAGAGACCGGACTAGCGGGAGGCGTCCCTACAATGAGCAGTTCTTC
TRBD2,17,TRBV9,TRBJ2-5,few,CASSVTAGGPLGETQYF,TGTGCCAGCAGCGTAACGGCGGGAGGGCCTTTAGGGGAGACCCAGTACTTC
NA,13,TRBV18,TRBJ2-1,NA,CASGPRQDNEQFF,TGTGCCAGCGGTCCGCGGCAGGACAATGAGCAGTTCTTC
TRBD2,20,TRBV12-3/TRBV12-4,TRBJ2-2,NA,CASSFVLGVRGREYTGELFF,TGTGCCAGCAGTTTTGTGTTGGGGGTACGCGGGAGGGAGTACACCGGGGAGCTGTTTTTT
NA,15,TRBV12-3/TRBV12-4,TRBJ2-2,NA,CASSANRVGTGELFF,TGTGCCAGCAGTGCCAACAGGGTGGGCACCGGGGAGCTGTTTTTT
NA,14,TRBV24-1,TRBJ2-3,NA,CATSVGPSADTQYF,TGTGCCACCAGTGTTGGGCCTAGCGCAGATACGCAGTATTTT
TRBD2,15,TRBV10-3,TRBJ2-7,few,CAISQVSGTLTEQYF,TGTGCCATCAGTCAAGTTAGCGGGACCCTAACAGAGCAGTACTTC
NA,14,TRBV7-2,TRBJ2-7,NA,CASSREYSSYEQYF,TGTGCCAGCAGCCGAGAGTACAGCTCCTACGAGCAGTACTTC
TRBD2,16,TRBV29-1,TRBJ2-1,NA,CSVQGRLAGNYNEQFF,TGCAGCGTTCAAGGGCGACTAGCGGGAAACTACAATGAGCAGTTCTTC
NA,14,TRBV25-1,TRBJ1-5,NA,CASSDRDLNQPQHF,TGTGCCAGCAGTGACCGGGACCTAAATCAGCCCCAGCATTTT
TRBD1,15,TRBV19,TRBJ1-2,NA,CASSGQANIPDGYTF,TGTGCCAGTAGTGGACAGGCGAATATTCCGGATGGCTACACCTTC
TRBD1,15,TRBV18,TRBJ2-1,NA,CASSPGQQIYNEQFF,TGTGCCAGCTCACCGGGACAGCAGATCTACAATGAGCAGTTCTTC
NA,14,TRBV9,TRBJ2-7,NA,CASSRTDLAYEQYF,TGTGCCAGCAGCCGGACCGACCTGGCGTACGAGCAGTACTTC
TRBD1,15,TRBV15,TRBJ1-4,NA,CATSRETGVYEKLFF,TGTGCCACCAGCAGAGAGACAGGGGTGTATGAAAAACTGTTTTTT
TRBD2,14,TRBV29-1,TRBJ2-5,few,CSVDGTSGEETQYF,TGCAGCGTAGACGGGACTAGCGGGGAAGAGACCCAGTACTTC
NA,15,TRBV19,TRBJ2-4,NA,CASSTGRVVKNIQYF,TGTGCCAGTAGTACGGGACGGGTAGTCAAAAACATTCAGTACTTC
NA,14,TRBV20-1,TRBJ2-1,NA,CSAGPLSSYNEQFF,TGCAGTGCTGGACCCTTGAGCTCCTACAATGAGCAGTTCTTC
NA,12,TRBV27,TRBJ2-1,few,CASSTSSNEQFF,TGTGCCAGCAGTACTAGTTCGAATGAGCAGTTCTTC
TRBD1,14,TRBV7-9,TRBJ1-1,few,CASSLQGASTEAFF,TGTGCCAGCAGCCTACAGGGGGCCAGCACTGAAGCTTTCTTT
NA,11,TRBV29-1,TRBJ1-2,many,CSVEVGGGYTF,TGCAGCGTTGAAGTGGGGGGCGGCTACACCTTC
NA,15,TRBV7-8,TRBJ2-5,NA,CASSLLNGGAETQYF,TGTGCCAGCAGCTTACTGAACGGGGGAGCGGAGACCCAGTACTTC
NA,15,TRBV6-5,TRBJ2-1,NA,CASSYIRGPDNEQFF,TGTGCCAGCAGTTACATCCGCGGGCCCGACAATGAGCAGTTCTTC
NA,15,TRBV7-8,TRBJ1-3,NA,CASSLAHNSGNTIYF,TGTGCCAGCAGCTTAGCTCATAACTCTGGAAACACCATATATTTT
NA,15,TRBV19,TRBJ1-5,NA,CASSIVFQGQQPQHF,TGTGCCAGTAGTATCGTCTTTCAGGGGCAGCAGCCCCAGCATTTT
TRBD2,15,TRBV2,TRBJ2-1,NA,CATRFGTSGRGEQFF,TGTGCCACCAGATTTGGGACTAGCGGAAGAGGGGAGCAGTTCTTC
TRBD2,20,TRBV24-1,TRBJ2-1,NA,CATSDGGGHPLAGQNNEQFF,TGTGCCACCAGTGATGGGGGGGGACACCCACTAGCGGGACAAAACAATGAGCAGTTCTTC
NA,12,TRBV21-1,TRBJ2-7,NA,CASLAGTYEQYF,TGTGCCAGCTTGGCAGGCACCTACGAGCAGTACTTC
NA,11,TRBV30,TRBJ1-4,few,CASQTWEKLFF,TGTGCCTCCCAAACCTGGGAAAAACTGTTTTTT
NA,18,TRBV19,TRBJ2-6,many,CATQGLGLFGSGANVLTF,TGTGCCACCCAAGGACTGGGGCTGTTTGGCTCTGGGGCCAACGTCCTGACTTTC
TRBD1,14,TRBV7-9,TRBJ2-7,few,CASSSQGTLSEQYF,TGTGCCAGCAGCTCACAGGGGACCTTGAGCGAGCAGTACTTC
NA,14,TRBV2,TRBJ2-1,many,CASSGGSSYNEQFF,TGTGCCAGCAGCGGGGGTAGCTCCTACAATGAGCAGTTCTTC
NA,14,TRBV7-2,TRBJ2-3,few,CASSFSYLADTQYF,TGTGCCAGCAGCTTCTCCTACTTGGCAGATACGCAGTATTTT
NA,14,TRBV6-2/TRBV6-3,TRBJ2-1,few,CASSQGGVHNEQFF,TGTGCCAGCTCACAGGGGGGGGTACACAATGAGCAGTTCTTC
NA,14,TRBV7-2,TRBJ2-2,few,CASSPLGSGGELFF,TGTGCCAGCAGCCCCCTTGGCAGCGGCGGGGAGCTGTTTTTT
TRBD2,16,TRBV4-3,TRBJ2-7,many,CASSQEVTSGWYEQYF,TGCGCCAGCAGCCAAGAGGTCACTAGCGGGTGGTACGAGCAGTACTTC
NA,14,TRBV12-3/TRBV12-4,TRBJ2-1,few,CASSSRWGRNEQFF,TGTGCCAGCAGTTCCCGTTGGGGGCGGAATGAGCAGTTCTTC